This T cell receptor (beta chain) was sequenced for a study of T-cell memory formation after mild COVID-19. Study-wide findings and caveats: Contracting CD4+ clones sat mainly in CM and EM; CD8+ in EMRA. CD4+ bias marked clones expanding day 15 to 37, unlike balanced contracting clones. Some clones that responded were present in memory (sampled pre-infection), which suggests cross-reactive memory joined.

There are a few counts of this clonotype. Its specificity is not known. This CDR3 has 15 residues. Trimming pared 1 base from V and 2 bases from J, leaving 10 bases between. CDR1 and CDR2 (germline): SGHTA, FQGNSA. 5'RACE with constant-segment primers built TCRalpha and TCRbeta cDNA libraries with UMIs. TCRdb independently ran MiXCR on the 5' RACE reads; one entry per CDR3 protein. The table records roughly 300,000 distinct CDR3 sequences, roughly 8% of them present only once. The sequence was obtained from a man younger than 30 who had mild COVID-19 (a few samples of this study predate the infection). Cell type and time point are not known. This chain connects TRBV7-2 to TRBJ2-3; D perhaps matches TRBD2 (5 bases). The sample taken for sequencing was PBMCs or a T cell subset sorted from them (not recorded which). Here the CDR3 DNA reads TGTGCCAGCAGCTTAGAGGAGGTGGCCACAGATACGCAGTATTTT. Its translation: CASSLEEVATDTQYF.